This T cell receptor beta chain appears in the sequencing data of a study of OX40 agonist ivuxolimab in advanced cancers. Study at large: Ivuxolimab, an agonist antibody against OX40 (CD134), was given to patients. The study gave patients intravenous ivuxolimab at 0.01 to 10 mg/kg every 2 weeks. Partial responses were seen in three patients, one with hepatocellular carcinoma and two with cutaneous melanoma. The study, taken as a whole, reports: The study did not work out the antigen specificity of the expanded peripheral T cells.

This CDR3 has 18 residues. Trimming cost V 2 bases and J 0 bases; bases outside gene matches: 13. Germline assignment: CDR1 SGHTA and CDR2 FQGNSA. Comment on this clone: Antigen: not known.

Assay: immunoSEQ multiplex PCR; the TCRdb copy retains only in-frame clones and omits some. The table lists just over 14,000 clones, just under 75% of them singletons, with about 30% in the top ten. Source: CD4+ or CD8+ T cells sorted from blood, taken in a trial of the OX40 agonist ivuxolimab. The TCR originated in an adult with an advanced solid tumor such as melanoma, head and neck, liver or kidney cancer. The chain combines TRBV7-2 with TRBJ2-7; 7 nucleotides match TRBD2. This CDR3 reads CASSLLGLLAESSYEQYF. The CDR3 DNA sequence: TGTGCCAGCAGCTTACTAGGGCTCCTAGCGGAAAGCTCCTACGAGCAGTACTTC.